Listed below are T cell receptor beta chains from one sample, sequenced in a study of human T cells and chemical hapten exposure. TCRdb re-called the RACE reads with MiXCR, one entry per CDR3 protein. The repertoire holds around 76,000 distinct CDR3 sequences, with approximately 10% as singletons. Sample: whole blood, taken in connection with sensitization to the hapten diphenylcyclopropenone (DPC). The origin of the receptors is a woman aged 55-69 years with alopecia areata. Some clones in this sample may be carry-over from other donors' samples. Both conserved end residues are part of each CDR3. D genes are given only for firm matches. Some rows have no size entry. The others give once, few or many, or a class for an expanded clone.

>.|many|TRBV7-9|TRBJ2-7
CASSLDLPYEQYF
TGTGCCAGCAGCTTAGACTTACCCTACGAGCAGTACTTC
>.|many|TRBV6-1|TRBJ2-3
CASSEWASPPSTDTQYF
TGTGCCAGCAGTGAATGGGCTAGCCCACCTTCCACAGATACGCAGTATTTT
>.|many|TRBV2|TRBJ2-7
CASSRYAGRADEQYF
TGTGCCAGCAGTAGATACGCCGGGCGGGCGGACGAGCAGTACTTC
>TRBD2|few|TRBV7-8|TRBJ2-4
CASSPRGTGGGIQYF
TGTGCCAGCAGCCCCAGAGGGACCGGGGGGGGCATTCAGTACTTC
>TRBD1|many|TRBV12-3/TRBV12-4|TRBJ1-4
CASSWDRGNEKLFF
TGTGCCAGCAGTTGGGACAGGGGTAATGAAAAACTGTTTTTT
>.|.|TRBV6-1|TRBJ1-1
CASSGQVTEAFF
TGTGCCAGCAGTGGACAGGTTACTGAAGCTTTCTTT
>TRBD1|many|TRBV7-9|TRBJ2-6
CASSPPGQGANVLTF
TGTGCCAGCAGCCCCCCGGGACAGGGGGCCAACGTCCTGACTTTC
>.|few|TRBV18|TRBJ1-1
CASSPYTWTVNTEAFF
TGTGCCAGCTCACCCTACACCTGGACCGTGAACACTGAAGCTTTCTTT
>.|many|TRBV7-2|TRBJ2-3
CATRLGLVWEDTQYF
TGTGCCACCCGACTAGGCCTAGTGTGGGAAGATACGCAGTATTTT
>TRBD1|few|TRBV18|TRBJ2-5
CASSPGQGVETQYF
TGTGCCAGCTCACCCGGACAGGGGGTAGAGACCCAGTACTTC
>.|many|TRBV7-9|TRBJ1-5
CASSRGSNQPQHF
TGTGCCAGCAGCCGGGGGAGCAATCAGCCCCAGCATTTT
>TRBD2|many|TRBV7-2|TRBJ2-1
CASSSSGGAYSEQFF
TGTGCCAGCAGCTCTAGCGGGGGGGCCTACAGTGAGCAGTTCTTC
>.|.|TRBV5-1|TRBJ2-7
CASSLGGSSYEQYF
TGCGCCAGCAGCTTGGGGGGGTCCTCCTACGAGCAGTACTTC
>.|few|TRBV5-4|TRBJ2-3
CASSLRLGGPTDTQYF
TGTGCCAGCAGCTTGCGTCTGGGGGGGCCCACAGATACGCAGTATTTT
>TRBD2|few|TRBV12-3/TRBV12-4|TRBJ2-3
CASWRGGFGGDTQYF
TGTGCCAGCTGGCGGGGGGGTTTCGGAGGAGATACGCAGTATTTT
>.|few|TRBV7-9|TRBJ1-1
CASTPQRVGSTEAFF
TGTGCCAGCACCCCCCAGAGGGTGGGGAGCACTGAAGCTTTCTTT
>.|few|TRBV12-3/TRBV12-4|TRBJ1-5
CASTPSDDQPQHF
TGTGCCAGCACCCCGTCGGACGATCAGCCCCAGCATTTT
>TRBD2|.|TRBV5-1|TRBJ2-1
CASSPWGTSGPSANEQFF
TGCGCCAGCAGCCCGTGGGGGACTAGCGGGCCTTCCGCCAATGAGCAGTTCTTC
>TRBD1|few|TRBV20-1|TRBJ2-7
CSAKLGQGAREQYF
TGCAGTGCTAAGTTGGGACAGGGGGCGCGAGAGCAGTACTTC
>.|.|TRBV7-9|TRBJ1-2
CASSLRPTF
TGTGCCAGCAGCTTACGACCCACCTTC
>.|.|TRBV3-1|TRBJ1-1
CASSLQGYTEAFF
TGTGCCAGCAGCCTCCAGGGTTATACTGAAGCTTTCTTT
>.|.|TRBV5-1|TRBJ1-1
CASSEPMNTEAFF
TGCGCCAGCAGCGAACCAATGAACACTGAAGCTTTCTTT
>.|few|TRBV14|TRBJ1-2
CASSQGWTYGYTF
TGTGCCAGCAGCCAAGGGTGGACCTATGGCTACACCTTC
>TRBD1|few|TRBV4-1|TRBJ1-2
CASSQAGGNRGPNYGYTF
TGCGCCAGCAGCCAAGCTGGGGGAAACAGGGGACCTAACTATGGCTACACCTTC
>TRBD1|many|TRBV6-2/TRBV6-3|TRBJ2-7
CASSYSGTGGYEQYF
TGTGCCAGCAGTTACTCAGGGACAGGGGGATACGAGCAGTACTTC
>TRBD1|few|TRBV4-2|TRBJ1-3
CASSQKGQPSGNTIYF
TGTGCCAGCAGCCAGAAGGGACAGCCTTCTGGAAACACCATATATTTT
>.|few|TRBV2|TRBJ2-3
CASRRAPGTDTQYF
TGTGCCAGCAGGAGGGCCCCCGGCACAGATACGCAGTATTTT
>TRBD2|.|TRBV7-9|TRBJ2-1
CASSLGLAGDEQFF
TGTGCCAGCAGCCTGGGACTAGCGGGGGATGAGCAGTTCTTC
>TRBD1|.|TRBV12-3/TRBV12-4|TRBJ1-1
CASRVTGLNTEAFF
TGTGCCAGCAGGGTGACAGGGTTGAACACTGAAGCTTTCTTT